Included here is one T cell receptor (beta chain) sequence, with context. This sample was included in a study of blood T cell repertoires in COVID-19. The study assigned cohorts using participant-reported clinical history. Someone with COVID-19 had been met by exposed participants within 2 weeks before study entry. Germline trimming cut 3 bases from V and 2 bases from J; bases unmatched to any gene: 8. The CDR3 contains 16 residues. Germline CDR1 is MNHEY and CDR2 is SMNVEV (reference sequence). The repertoire was sequenced with immunoSEQ multiplex PCR; TCRdb's copy has only in-frame clones and lacks some. Of around 250,000 clones in the sample, 80% to 95% were seen once.

This sequence was found in a middle-aged man who had been exposed to COVID-19. The V and J genes are TRBV27 and TRBJ2-3; the match to TRBD2 covers 7 bases. The sample taken for sequencing was PBMCs or T cells enriched from blood (not recorded which). The CDR3 DNA reads TGTGCCAGCAGTTTGGGCAGCGGGGACCACACAGATACGCAGTATTTT. It translates to CASSLGSGDHTDTQYF.